This T cell receptor beta chain stems from a study of control samples from healthy donors and cancer patients. This clone came up a few times. Produced via immunoSEQ multiplex PCR; TCRdb's table is partial and in-frame only. This table has about 55,000 clones, approximately 85% appearing once. The CDR3 length is 12 residues. The germline V gene encodes CDR1 GTSNPN and CDR2 SVGIG (reference sequence). J lost 4 bases, V lost 8 bases, and 7 bases had no gene match. The rearrangement joins TRBV30 to TRBJ1-2; 7 bases fit TRBD1. The clonotype was recovered from a man in his fifties in good health. Input material: blood. The CDR3 spells CATTRGGYGYTF. DNA for the CDR3: TGTGCCACCACCAGGGGGGGCTATGGCTACACCTTC.